These T cell receptor beta chains were read from a single sample in a study of OX40 agonist ivuxolimab in advanced cancers. The protocol was immunoSEQ multiplex PCR, while the TCRdb copy is restricted to in-frame clones and leaves out a portion. The sample gives 55,000 to 60,000 clones, about four fifths of which show up once; roughly 0.6% is in the top ten. The sample here was CD4+ or CD8+ T cells sorted from blood, taken in a trial of the OX40 agonist ivuxolimab. The receptors shown here come from an adult with an advanced solid tumor such as melanoma, head and neck, liver or kidney cancer. CDR3s include the opening cysteine and the closing phenylalanine or tryptophan. The D gene is left open where the match is weak. Size values are once, few and many counts, or a class for expanded clones, and some rows have none.

V gene	D gene	clone size	J gene	CDR3 DNA	CDR3 protein
TRBV5-5	-	-	TRBJ2-2	TGTGCCAGCAGCACAAACATTGGGGGCGCCGGGGAGCTGTTTTTT	CASSTNIGGAGELFF
TRBV6-1	TRBD2	once	TRBJ2-1	TGTGCCAGCAGGGATCTCTTGACTAGCTGGGGTGAGCAGTTCTTC	CASRDLLTSWGEQFF
TRBV9	TRBD1	-	TRBJ1-3	TGTGCCAGCAGCGCTTTGACAGGGGGAGCTGGAAACACCATATATTTT	CASSALTGGAGNTIYF
TRBV28	TRBD1	-	TRBJ1-5	TGTGCCAGCAGTTTCGTCGCGGGACAGCTTCATCAGCCCCAGCATTTT	CASSFVAGQLHQPQHF
TRBV6-5	-	-	TRBJ1-1	TGTGCCAGCAGTTACACGGGACGGCAGAACACTGAAGCTTTCTTT	CASSYTGRQNTEAFF
TRBV28	-	-	TRBJ2-3	TGTGCCAGCAGTCTTCCCGTGCTGAGAGCAGATACGCAGTATTTT	CASSLPVLRADTQYF
TRBV5-6	TRBD1	-	TRBJ2-1	TGTGCCAGCAGCCCTGACAGGGGATCCTACAATGAGCAGTTCTTC	CASSPDRGSYNEQFF
TRBV7-2	-	-	TRBJ2-7	TGTGCCAGCAGCTTATACTCCTCCTCCTACGAGCAGTACTTC	CASSLYSSSYEQYF
TRBV4-3	-	-	TRBJ2-1	TGCGCCAGCAGCGAAAGGGCGGCTGGGGCAGGAGAGCAGTTCTTC	CASSERAAGAGEQFF
TRBV4-1	TRBD2	-	TRBJ2-7	TGCGCCAGCAGCCAAGGCGGACTAGCGCGCTACGAGCAGTACTTC	CASSQGGLARYEQYF
TRBV6-4	-	-	TRBJ2-2	TGTGCCAGCAGTGACTCTACAGTTGGCACCGGGGAGCTGTTTTTT	CASSDSTVGTGELFF
TRBV12-5	-	-	TRBJ2-3	TGTGCTAGTGGTTTGGTTATGGAGGGGGATACGCAGTATTTT	CASGLVMEGDTQYF
TRBV7-6	-	few	TRBJ2-5	TGTGCCAGCAGCTTACGTTGGGTAGGCAGGGCGGAAGAGACCCAGTACTTC	CASSLRWVGRAEETQYF
TRBV9	-	-	TRBJ1-3	TGTGCCAGCAGCCCCGGACAGAACTCTGGAAACACCATATATTTT	CASSPGQNSGNTIYF
TRBV21-1	-	-	TRBJ2-5	TGTGCCAGCAGCCAGCAGGCTAGCGGGGGCGCCCAGTACTTC	CASSQQASGGAQYF
TRBV4-1	-	-	TRBJ2-3	TGCGCCAGCAGCCAACCTATTAGGTCTGATACGCAGTATTTT	CASSQPIRSDTQYF
TRBV28	TRBD1	few	TRBJ1-5	TGTGCCAGCAGGACAGGGAGTTATAGCAATCAGCCCCAGCATTTT	CASRTGSYSNQPQHF
TRBV5-1	-	-	TRBJ2-7	TGCGCCAGCAGTTACACCCTCTCAGGGTTCCCTTCCTACGAGCAGTACTTC	CASSYTLSGFPSYEQYF
TRBV25-1	-	-	TRBJ1-4	TGTGCCACCCAGGGGTCTAATGAAAAACTGTTTTTT	CATQGSNEKLFF
TRBV7-2	-	-	TRBJ1-2	TGTGCCAGCAGCCCCCAGTTCGGGGCCTTGAATGGCTACACCTTC	CASSPQFGALNGYTF